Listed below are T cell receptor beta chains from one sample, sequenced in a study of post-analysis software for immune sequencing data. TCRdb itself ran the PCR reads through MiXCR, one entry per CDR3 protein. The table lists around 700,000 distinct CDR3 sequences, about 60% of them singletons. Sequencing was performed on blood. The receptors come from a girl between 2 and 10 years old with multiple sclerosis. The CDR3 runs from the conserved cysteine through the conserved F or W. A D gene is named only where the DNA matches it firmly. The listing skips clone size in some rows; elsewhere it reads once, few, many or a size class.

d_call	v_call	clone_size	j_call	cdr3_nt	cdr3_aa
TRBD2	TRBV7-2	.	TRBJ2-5	TGTGCCAGCAGCCTTAAGCCAGGGAGGGTCCAAGAGACCCAGTACTTC	CASSLKPGRVQETQYF
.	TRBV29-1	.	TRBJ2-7	TGCAGCGTTGGCTACTCCTCCTACGAGCAGTACTTC	CSVGYSSYEQYF
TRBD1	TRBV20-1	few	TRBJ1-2	TGCAGTGCTAGAAAGGGACAGGGGACCGTCTATGGCTACACCTTC	CSARKGQGTVYGYTF
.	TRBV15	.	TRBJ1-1	TGTGCCACCAGCATCTTTGGTGGCCCCACTGAAGCTTTCTTT	CATSIFGGPTEAFF
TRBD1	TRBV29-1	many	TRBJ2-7	TGCAGCGTAAAGACAGGGCTAGAGCAGTACTTC	CSVKTGLEQYF
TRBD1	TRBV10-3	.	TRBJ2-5	TGTGCCATCGGCCCCGGGACAGGGTTGGGGGAGACCCAGTACTTC	CAIGPGTGLGETQYF
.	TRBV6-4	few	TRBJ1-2	TGTGCCAGCAGTGACTCGAACAGGGTAAGAAGAGATGGCTACACCTTC	CASSDSNRVRRDGYTF
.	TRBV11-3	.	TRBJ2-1	TGTGCCAGCAGCTTAGGAGGGCAGGTCTATGAGCAGTTCTTC	CASSLGGQVYEQFF
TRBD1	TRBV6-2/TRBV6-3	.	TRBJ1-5	TGTGCCAGCAGGTCACATAGACAGGGGGCTAACCCCCAGCATTTT	CASRSHRQGANPQHF
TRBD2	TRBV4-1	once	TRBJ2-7	TGCGCCAGCAGCCAAGTTTTTGCGGGAGGCTCCTACGAGCAGTACTTC	CASSQVFAGGSYEQYF
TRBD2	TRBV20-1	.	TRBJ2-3	TGCAGTGCTAGAGGGGGCGGGGGGGCCCCCCCAGATACGCAGTATTTT	CSARGGGGAPPDTQYF
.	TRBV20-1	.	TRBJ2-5	TGCAGTGCTAGATTTGCCCCGGGCCCCCCAAGGGAGACCCAGTACTTC	CSARFAPGPPRETQYF
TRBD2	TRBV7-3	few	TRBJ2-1	TGTGCCAGCAGCTTAACTTCGGGACTAGCGATAAATGAGCAGTTCTTC	CASSLTSGLAINEQFF
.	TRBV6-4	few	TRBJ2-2	TGTGCCAGCAGTGACCAGCCCCAAACCGGGGAGCTGTTTTTT	CASSDQPQTGELFF
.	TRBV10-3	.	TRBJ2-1	TGTGCCATCAGCTCCGACCCCCTAGCCAATGAGCAGTTCTTC	CAISSDPLANEQFF
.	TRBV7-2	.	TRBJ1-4	TGTGCCAGCAGCTTAGGGTTGGTGCCCGAGGAAAAACTGTTTTTT	CASSLGLVPEEKLFF
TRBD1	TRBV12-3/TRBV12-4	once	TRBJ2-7	TGTGCCAGCACCCTTCGGGACAGGAGCCACGAGCAGTACTTC	CASTLRDRSHEQYF
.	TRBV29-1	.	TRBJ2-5	TGCAGCGTTGAAGAATCAGGTCTGGGCGAGACCCAGTACTTC	CSVEESGLGETQYF
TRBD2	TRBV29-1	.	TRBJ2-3	TGCAGCGTTGAAGAGCGGGGGGGCCCAGATACGCAGTATTTT	CSVEERGGPDTQYF
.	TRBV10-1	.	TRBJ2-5	TGCGCCAGCAGTGAGTCGGGGGGGCAGGGGGGATACAATGAGCAGTACTTC	CASSESGGQGGYNEQYF
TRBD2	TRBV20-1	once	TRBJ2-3	TGCAGCGCGGGGGGAGGCGGGGGGGAACCCACAGATACGCAGTATTTT	CSAGGGGGEPTDTQYF
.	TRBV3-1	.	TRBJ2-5	TGTGCCAGCAGCCGAGCAGGGGAAGAGACCCAGTACTTC	CASSRAGEETQYF
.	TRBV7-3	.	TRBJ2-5	TGTGCCAGCAGCTTAACAGTTCGAGAGACCCAGTACTTC	CASSLTVRETQYF
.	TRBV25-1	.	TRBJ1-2	TGTGCCAGCAGTGTTGTTTCAGGATCGGGCGGTGGCTACACCTTC	CASSVVSGSGGGYTF
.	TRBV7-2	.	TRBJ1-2	TGTGCCAGCAGCTTAGGGCAGGATTACGGCTATGGCTACACCTTC	CASSLGQDYGYGYTF
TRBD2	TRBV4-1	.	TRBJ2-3	TGCGCCAGCAGCCAAGTCGGGCTAGCGGGAGCCCCAGATACGCAGTATTTT	CASSQVGLAGAPDTQYF
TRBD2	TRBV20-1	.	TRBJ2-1	TGCAGTGCTAGGGCCGGGACTAGCGTCTACAATGAGCAGTTCTTC	CSARAGTSVYNEQFF
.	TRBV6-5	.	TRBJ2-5	TGTGCCAGCAGTTACTCGGAGGGCTGGGAGACCCAGTACTTC	CASSYSEGWETQYF
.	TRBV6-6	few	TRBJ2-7	TGTGCCAGCAGTAGGTCAGGCCTCTCCTACGAGCAGTACTTC	CASSRSGLSYEQYF
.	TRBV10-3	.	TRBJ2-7	TGTGCCATCAGTGAAGTGGACTACGAGCAGTACTTC	CAISEVDYEQYF
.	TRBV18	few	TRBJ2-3	TGTGCCAGTCACACAGGGATCGGCACAGATACGCAGTATTTT	CASHTGIGTDTQYF
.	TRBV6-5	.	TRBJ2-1	TGTGCCAGCAGGGAATCGACTGAGCAGTTCTTC	CASRESTEQFF
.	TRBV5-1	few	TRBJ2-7	TGCGCCAGCAGCGGGGGGCCCCTGTACGAGCAGTACTTC	CASSGGPLYEQYF
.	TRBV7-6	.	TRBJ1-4	TGTGCCAGCAGCTCCTCCCTGGGGGGCGGGGTTGAAAAACTGTTTTTT	CASSSSLGGGVEKLFF
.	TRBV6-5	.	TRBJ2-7	TGTGCCAGCAGGCCGGGACGGTCCTACGAGCAGTACTTC	CASRPGRSYEQYF
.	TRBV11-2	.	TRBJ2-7	TGTGCCAGCAGCTTCTTTACAGGCCCCTACGAGCAGTACTTC	CASSFFTGPYEQYF